What follows are 12 T cell receptor beta chains derived from one specimen sequenced in a study of blood T cell repertoires in COVID-19. Sequencing used immunoSEQ multiplex PCR; TCRdb keeps in-frame clones, though not all of them. The sample includes around 200,000 clones, about 88% seen only once; the top ten take approximately 2.3%. Sequencing input: PBMCs or T cells enriched from blood (not recorded which). These receptors were taken from a woman between 40 and 50 years old with acute COVID-19.

The chain uses TRBV12-2 and TRBJ1-6. TRBV12-2 corresponds to a pseudogene. There are 15 residues in the CDR3. For the CDR3, the DNA is TGTGCAAGTCGCTTAATCTGGGGGGTGGATTCACCCCTCCACTTT. Protein product: CASRLIWGVDSPLHF.

The genes are TRBV7-2 and TRBJ2-6, with 8 bases lining up with TRBD1. CDR3 length equals 18 residues. V shed 1 base and J 0 bases; nucleotides not matched to a gene: 5. CDR1 is SGHTA and CDR2 is FQGNSA in the germline V gene. CDR3 region: CASSLETGVLSGANVLTF. Here the CDR3 DNA reads TGTGCCAGCAGCTTAGAGACAGGGGTTCTCTCTGGGGCCAACGTCCTGACTTTC.

This rearrangement joins TRBV24-1 to TRBJ1-3; 7 positions match TRBD1. Germline-derived CDR1 and CDR2 are KGHDR and SFDVKD. V dropped 8 bases and J dropped 1; count of bases not matched to a gene: 4. The CDR3 contains 14 residues. Here the CDR3 DNA reads TGTGCCACCAAGACAGGGCCTTCTGGAAACACCATATATTTT. This translates into CATKTGPSGNTIYF.

This sequence joins TRBV7-2 and TRBJ2-1; unclear D gene. The V end was cut by 3 bases, the J end by 8 bases, with 14 bases between. There are 14 residues in the CDR3. Germline CDR1 SGHTA, CDR2 FQGNSA. The CDR3 sequence is CASSFDPPADEQFF. CDR3 nucleotides: TGTGCCAGCAGCTTTGACCCACCCGCGGATGAGCAGTTCTTC.

This chain links TRBV7-6 with TRBJ2-6; TRBD1 aligns across 9 bases. The germline gives CDR1 SGHVS, CDR2 FNYEAQ. With V trimmed by 3 bases and J by 0 bases, 12 bases remained unmatched. CDR3 size: 20 residues. The CDR3 spells CASSFLGYRGQSSGANVLTF. In DNA, the CDR3 is TGTGCCAGCAGCTTCTTAGGTTACAGGGGGCAAAGCTCTGGGGCCAACGTCCTGACTTTC. Complete variable domain (other parts from reference TRBV7-6 and TRBJ2-6): GAGVSQSPRYKVTKRGQDVALRCDPISGHVSLYWYRQALGQGPEFLTYFNYEAQQDKSGLPNDRFSAERPEGSISTLTIQRTEQRDSAMYRCASSFLGYRGQSSGANVLTFGAGSRLTVL.

The chain joins TRBV28 to TRBJ2-1; D is uncertain. Trimming took 7 bases from V and 7 from J, leaving 11 bases between them. The CDR3 is 12 residues long. CDR1 is MDHEN and CDR2 is SYDVKM in the germline V gene. The CDR3 region is CASNSPLNEQFF. As DNA, the CDR3 is TGTGCCAGCAACTCCCCCCTGAATGAGCAGTTCTTC.

The rearrangement links TRBV29-1 to TRBJ2-1; tentative D call: TRBD1 (6 bases). Between the trimmed V and J ends, which lost 6 bases and 7 bases, there was a span of 13 bases. Germline CDR1 is SQVTM and CDR2 is ANQGSEA. This CDR3 contains 12 residues. CDR3 sequence: CSVPQGLNEQFF. CDR3 sequence (DNA): TGCAGCGTCCCCCAGGGGTTGAATGAGCAGTTCTTC.

This rearrangement joins TRBV7-2 to TRBJ2-4, with 9 bases fitting TRBD2. The trim removed 2 bases at V and 2 bases at J, leaving 10 bases unmatched. This CDR3 is built from 18 residues. Germline V gives CDR1 SGHTA, CDR2 FQGNSA. CDR3 region: CASSLREASGIPKNIQYF. CDR3 sequence (DNA): TGTGCCAGCAGCTTAAGGGAGGCTAGCGGGATTCCCAAAAACATTCAGTACTTC.

V gene TRBV19 combines with J gene TRBJ2-7, with a possible D match to TRBD2 (7 bases). CDR1 and CDR2 (germline): LNHDA, SQIVND (reference sequence). The CDR3 length is 15 residues. V was shortened by 3 bases and J by 2 bases, with 14 bases between the two germline ends. CDR3 in DNA: TGTGCCAGTAGTATTCGGGGGGCGAGGGCCTACGAGCAGTACTTC. Translated, it gives CASSIRGARAYEQYF.

The chain is built from TRBV6-5 and TRBJ1-5; 8 bases are a match to TRBD1. Germline CDR1 and CDR2: MNHEY and SVGAGI. The trim removed 6 bases at V and 3 bases at J, leaving 4 bases unmatched. The CDR3 is made up of 14 amino acids. The DNA for the CDR3 is TGTGCCAGCAGCCTACAGGGGGTCAATCAGCCCCAGCATTTT. As protein: CASSLQGVNQPQHF.

The chain joins TRBV9 to TRBJ2-5; the match to TRBD2 covers 7 bases. CDR1 SGDLS and CDR2 YYNGEE come from the germline V gene. The length of the CDR3 is 15 residues. The V and J ends lost 3 bases and 5 bases, in that order; junction bases with no gene match: 10. The CDR3 reads CASSDRDYPGETQYF. In DNA form, the CDR3 reads TGTGCCAGCAGCGACCGGGACTACCCTGGGGAGACCCAGTACTTC.

The V gene is TRBV3-1 (or the pseudogene TRBV3-2), the J gene TRBJ2-1, with a possible D match to TRBD1 (5 bases). This CDR3 is 17 amino acids long. Trimming shortened V by 1 base and J by 0 bases, and 13 bases separated the two germline ends. Germline values: CDR1 LGHDT, CDR2 YNNKEL (reference sequence). CDR3 loop: CASSQGKGRGSYNEQFF. CDR3 DNA sequence: TGTGCCAGCAGCCAAGGGAAGGGAAGGGGCTCCTACAATGAGCAGTTCTTC.